These T cell receptor beta chains were read from a single sample in a study of OX40 agonist ivuxolimab in advanced cancers. Here immunoSEQ multiplex PCR was the method, and the copy in TCRdb shows in-frame clones only, minus some. This table has roughly 53,000 clones, 65% to 85% appearing once. The sequencing used CD4+ or CD8+ T cells sorted from blood, collected in a trial of the OX40 agonist ivuxolimab. These receptors all come from an adult with an advanced solid tumor such as melanoma, head and neck, liver or kidney cancer. CDR3s include the opening cysteine and the closing phenylalanine or tryptophan. The D gene is left open where the match is weak. Size is omitted from some rows. Given values are once, few, many or a class for expanded clones.

v_gene: TRBV2
abundance: NA
d_gene: NA
j_gene: TRBJ2-7
CDR3nt: TGTGCCAGCAGGGGGCCTTTTCCCCCCGAGCAGTACTTC
CDR3aa: CASRGPFPPEQYF

v_gene: TRBV19
abundance: NA
d_gene: NA
j_gene: TRBJ2-1
CDR3nt: TGTGCCAGTAGTTCACGGGGTGAGCAGTTCTTC
CDR3aa: CASSSRGEQFF

v_gene: TRBV6-5
abundance: NA
d_gene: TRBD2
j_gene: TRBJ2-1
CDR3nt: TGTGCCAGCACCCTAGCGGGAGGGCCTAGAGAGCAGTTCTTC
CDR3aa: CASTLAGGPREQFF

v_gene: TRBV6-5
abundance: NA
d_gene: NA
j_gene: TRBJ1-2
CDR3nt: TGTGCCAGCAGTTACTCCCGGGAGTCCTATGGCTACACCTTC
CDR3aa: CASSYSRESYGYTF

v_gene: TRBV18
abundance: NA
d_gene: NA
j_gene: TRBJ2-1
CDR3nt: TGTGCCAGCTCACCACCCCATAGGTCTGGCCCCCTAATATACAATGAGCAGTTCTTC
CDR3aa: CASSPPHRSGPLIYNEQFF

v_gene: TRBV7-2
abundance: NA
d_gene: TRBD1
j_gene: TRBJ1-2
CDR3nt: TGTGCCAGCGCCCCCGGACAGGGTTCGCCGGATGGCTACACCTTC
CDR3aa: CASAPGQGSPDGYTF

v_gene: TRBV7-3
abundance: NA
d_gene: NA
j_gene: TRBJ2-5
CDR3nt: TGTGCCAGCAGTCCCGGGACGTACGCGGGAGAGACCCAGTACTTC
CDR3aa: CASSPGTYAGETQYF

v_gene: TRBV27
abundance: NA
d_gene: NA
j_gene: TRBJ2-4
CDR3nt: TGTGCCAGCAGTTTATTTCCGAGAGGAGACATTCAGTACTTC
CDR3aa: CASSLFPRGDIQYF

v_gene: TRBV10-3
abundance: few
d_gene: NA
j_gene: TRBJ1-5
CDR3nt: TGTGCCATCAGTATGGCATCGGATCAGCCCCAGCATTTT
CDR3aa: CAISMASDQPQHF

v_gene: TRBV7-3
abundance: NA
d_gene: NA
j_gene: TRBJ2-7
CDR3nt: TGTGCCAGCAGCAATACAGGGACCTACGAGCAGTACTTC
CDR3aa: CASSNTGTYEQYF

v_gene: TRBV28
abundance: NA
d_gene: NA
j_gene: TRBJ1-3
CDR3nt: TGTGCCAGCAGCCCCGGACAGTTCTCTGGAAACACCATATATTTT
CDR3aa: CASSPGQFSGNTIYF

v_gene: TRBV4-1
abundance: NA
d_gene: NA
j_gene: TRBJ2-5
CDR3nt: TGCGCCAGCAGCCCCCTTACATTGGACCCAAGGAGGGAGACCCAGTACTTC
CDR3aa: CASSPLTLDPRRETQYF

v_gene: TRBV7-9
abundance: NA
d_gene: NA
j_gene: TRBJ2-5
CDR3nt: TGTGCCAGCAGCCCGGGGCTGTACCAAGAGACCCAGTACTTC
CDR3aa: CASSPGLYQETQYF

v_gene: TRBV9
abundance: NA
d_gene: NA
j_gene: TRBJ2-7
CDR3nt: TGTGCCAGCAGCGTAGATGGGTTAGCAGGGGGAGGCGAGCAGTACTTC
CDR3aa: CASSVDGLAGGGEQYF

v_gene: TRBV6-6
abundance: NA
d_gene: TRBD1
j_gene: TRBJ1-1
CDR3nt: TGTGCCAGCAGGGAACAGGGGACGAGAGCTGAAGCTTTCTTT
CDR3aa: CASREQGTRAEAFF

v_gene: TRBV5-4
abundance: NA
d_gene: TRBD2
j_gene: TRBJ2-7
CDR3nt: TGTGCCAGCAGCACACCGGGACTAGCAACGGACTACGAGCAGTACTTC
CDR3aa: CASSTPGLATDYEQYF

v_gene: TRBV30
abundance: NA
d_gene: TRBD2
j_gene: TRBJ2-2
CDR3nt: TGTGCCTGGAGGGCGACGGGGGGGTACACCGGGGAGCTGTTTTTT
CDR3aa: CAWRATGGYTGELFF

v_gene: TRBV7-2
abundance: NA
d_gene: TRBD2
j_gene: TRBJ2-7
CDR3nt: TGTGCCAGCAGCCAGACTAGCGGGAGCTCCTACGAGCAGTACTTC
CDR3aa: CASSQTSGSSYEQYF

v_gene: TRBV9
abundance: NA
d_gene: TRBD1
j_gene: TRBJ2-1
CDR3nt: TGTGCCAGCAGCCCAGGGGGACAGGGGGTCCTTTACGGTGAGCAGTTCTTC
CDR3aa: CASSPGGQGVLYGEQFF

v_gene: TRBV18
abundance: NA
d_gene: TRBD2
j_gene: TRBJ2-2
CDR3nt: TGTGCCACCCACGCCCTAGCGGGATTGAACACCGGGGAGCTGTTTTTT
CDR3aa: CATHALAGLNTGELFF

v_gene: TRBV5-1
abundance: NA
d_gene: NA
j_gene: TRBJ1-2
CDR3nt: TGCGCCAGCAGCTTGGACGGAGATAACTATGGCTACACCTTC
CDR3aa: CASSLDGDNYGYTF

v_gene: TRBV28
abundance: NA
d_gene: NA
j_gene: TRBJ1-1
CDR3nt: TGTGCCAGCAGGTCAGGGGAGTTTTCTGAAGCTTTCTTT
CDR3aa: CASRSGEFSEAFF

v_gene: TRBV14
abundance: NA
d_gene: NA
j_gene: TRBJ2-3
CDR3nt: TGTGCCAGCAGCCCTCACGCGGGAATCCTCACAGATACGCAGTATTTT
CDR3aa: CASSPHAGILTDTQYF

v_gene: TRBV30
abundance: NA
d_gene: TRBD1
j_gene: TRBJ2-5
CDR3nt: TGTGCCGTATTACAGGGGGCCCAAGAGACCCAGTACTTC
CDR3aa: CAVLQGAQETQYF

v_gene: TRBV9
abundance: NA
d_gene: NA
j_gene: TRBJ2-5
CDR3nt: TGTGCCAGCAGCGTAGGAGGGCGAGAGACCCAGTACTTC
CDR3aa: CASSVGGRETQYF

v_gene: TRBV29-1
abundance: NA
d_gene: NA
j_gene: TRBJ1-1
CDR3nt: TGCAGCGTTGAAGCCGGGGACTTAACTGAAGCTTTCTTT
CDR3aa: CSVEAGDLTEAFF

v_gene: TRBV5-1
abundance: few
d_gene: NA
j_gene: TRBJ1-1
CDR3nt: TGCGCCAGCAGTTACTACAGAGATAACACTGAAGCTTTCTTT
CDR3aa: CASSYYRDNTEAFF

v_gene: TRBV6-1
abundance: NA
d_gene: TRBD2
j_gene: TRBJ2-3
CDR3nt: TGTGCCAGCAGTGCCCCTAGCGGAGGCACAGATACGCAGTATTTT
CDR3aa: CASSAPSGGTDTQYF

v_gene: TRBV5-5
abundance: NA
d_gene: NA
j_gene: TRBJ1-5
CDR3nt: TGTGCCAGCAGCCTGGAGGGCGAGGGGTTCGGTCAGCCCCAGCATTTT
CDR3aa: CASSLEGEGFGQPQHF

v_gene: TRBV7-9
abundance: once
d_gene: TRBD1
j_gene: TRBJ1-2
CDR3nt: TGTGCCAGCAGCACGCCCGGGACAGGGGGGGCCGCTAACTATGGCTACACCTTC
CDR3aa: CASSTPGTGGAANYGYTF

v_gene: TRBV28
abundance: NA
d_gene: NA
j_gene: TRBJ1-3
CDR3nt: TGTGCCAGCAGTTTTTTGGGGGGGCAAACAGGAAACACCATATATTTT
CDR3aa: CASSFLGGQTGNTIYF

v_gene: TRBV9
abundance: NA
d_gene: NA
j_gene: TRBJ2-5
CDR3nt: TGTGCCAGCAGCGTAGGGGCTCGGTCGGGATCCACAGAGACCCAGTACTTC
CDR3aa: CASSVGARSGSTETQYF

v_gene: TRBV5-1
abundance: NA
d_gene: NA
j_gene: TRBJ2-1
CDR3nt: TGCGCCAGCAGCCCGGACTATCAGTCCTACAATGAGCAGTTCTTC
CDR3aa: CASSPDYQSYNEQFF

v_gene: TRBV4-3
abundance: NA
d_gene: NA
j_gene: TRBJ2-1
CDR3nt: TGCGCCAGCAGCCAAGATAACTTTTACTCCTACAATGAGCAGTTCTTC
CDR3aa: CASSQDNFYSYNEQFF

v_gene: TRBV2
abundance: NA
d_gene: NA
j_gene: TRBJ1-1
CDR3nt: TGTGCCAGCATTGCAGGAGACACTGAAGCTTTCTTT
CDR3aa: CASIAGDTEAFF

v_gene: TRBV7-3
abundance: NA
d_gene: TRBD1
j_gene: TRBJ1-1
CDR3nt: TGTGCCAGCAGCTCGACAGGGGCAATCACTGAAGCTTTCTTT
CDR3aa: CASSSTGAITEAFF

v_gene: TRBV28
abundance: NA
d_gene: TRBD1
j_gene: TRBJ2-3
CDR3nt: TGTGCCAGCAGGCCACAGGGGGGAAGGACAGATACGCAGTATTTT
CDR3aa: CASRPQGGRTDTQYF

v_gene: TRBV5-1
abundance: NA
d_gene: TRBD1
j_gene: TRBJ1-5
CDR3nt: TGCGCCAGCAGCAATGGACAGGGGGATCAGCCCCAGCATTTT
CDR3aa: CASSNGQGDQPQHF

v_gene: TRBV30
abundance: few
d_gene: TRBD2
j_gene: TRBJ2-7
CDR3nt: TGTGCCTGGAGGGGACTATCAGCGTTCGACGAGCAGTACTTC
CDR3aa: CAWRGLSAFDEQYF

v_gene: TRBV6-5
abundance: once
d_gene: NA
j_gene: TRBJ2-3
CDR3nt: TGTGCCAGCAGTTCCGCTAGCACAGATACGCAGTATTTT
CDR3aa: CASSSASTDTQYF

v_gene: TRBV19
abundance: NA
d_gene: NA
j_gene: TRBJ1-4
CDR3nt: TGTGCCAGTAGTATCGAAGGGCGGGACGAAAAACTGTTTTTT
CDR3aa: CASSIEGRDEKLFF

v_gene: TRBV4-3
abundance: NA
d_gene: NA
j_gene: TRBJ1-3
CDR3nt: TGCGCCAGCAGCCAAGAAAACTTTGGAAACACCATATATTTT
CDR3aa: CASSQENFGNTIYF

v_gene: TRBV5-1
abundance: once
d_gene: NA
j_gene: TRBJ1-5
CDR3nt: TGCGCCAGCAGCTTGGAGCGCAATCAGCCCCAGCATTTT
CDR3aa: CASSLERNQPQHF

v_gene: TRBV7-9
abundance: NA
d_gene: TRBD2
j_gene: TRBJ2-2
CDR3nt: TGTGCCAGCAGCCGGACTAGCGGCACCGGGGAGCTGTTTTTT
CDR3aa: CASSRTSGTGELFF

v_gene: TRBV5-1
abundance: NA
d_gene: TRBD1
j_gene: TRBJ2-1
CDR3nt: TGCGCCAGCAGCTTGTCACAGGGGGGCGATGAGCAGTTCTTC
CDR3aa: CASSLSQGGDEQFF

v_gene: TRBV10-1
abundance: once
d_gene: NA
j_gene: TRBJ1-6
CDR3nt: TGCGCCACCCCGCTGGGACACCATTCACCCCTCCACTTT
CDR3aa: CATPLGHHSPLHF

v_gene: TRBV7-2
abundance: NA
d_gene: TRBD2
j_gene: TRBJ2-1
CDR3nt: TGTGCCAGCAGCTTTGGGTCGGGGGGGCATGAGCAGTTCTTC
CDR3aa: CASSFGSGGHEQFF

v_gene: TRBV9
abundance: NA
d_gene: NA
j_gene: TRBJ1-2
CDR3nt: TGTGCCAGCAGCGTAATCGAGGGGGGCTACACCTTC
CDR3aa: CASSVIEGGYTF

v_gene: TRBV28
abundance: NA
d_gene: NA
j_gene: TRBJ1-3
CDR3nt: TGTGCCAGCAGTTTATTTGGGGACTCCTCTGGAAACACCATATATTTT
CDR3aa: CASSLFGDSSGNTIYF

v_gene: TRBV28
abundance: once
d_gene: TRBD2
j_gene: TRBJ2-7
CDR3nt: TGTGCCAGCACCTCGGGAGGGGTTGCGGACTACGAGCAGTACTTC
CDR3aa: CASTSGGVADYEQYF

v_gene: TRBV5-6
abundance: NA
d_gene: NA
j_gene: TRBJ1-1
CDR3nt: TGTGCCAGCAGCTTGAAGGGAGTCACTGAAGCTTTCTTT
CDR3aa: CASSLKGVTEAFF

v_gene: TRBV7-2
abundance: NA
d_gene: TRBD1
j_gene: TRBJ2-7
CDR3nt: TGTGCCAGCAGCTCCCGACAGGGATCCTACGAGCAGTACTTC
CDR3aa: CASSSRQGSYEQYF

v_gene: TRBV19
abundance: medium-sized
d_gene: NA
j_gene: TRBJ1-1
CDR3nt: TGTGCCAGTAACAACAGGGAGACTGAAGCTTTCTTT
CDR3aa: CASNNRETEAFF